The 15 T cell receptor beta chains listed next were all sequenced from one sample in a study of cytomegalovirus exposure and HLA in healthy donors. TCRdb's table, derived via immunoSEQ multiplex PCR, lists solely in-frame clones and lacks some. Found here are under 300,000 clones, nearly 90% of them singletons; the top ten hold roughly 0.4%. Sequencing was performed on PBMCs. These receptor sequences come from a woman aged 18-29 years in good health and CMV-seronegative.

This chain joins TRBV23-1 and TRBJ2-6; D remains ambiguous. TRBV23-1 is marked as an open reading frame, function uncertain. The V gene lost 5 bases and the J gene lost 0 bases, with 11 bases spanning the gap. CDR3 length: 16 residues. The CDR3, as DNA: TGCGCCAGCAGTTATCGGTCCCTCTCTGGGGCCAACGTCCTGACTTTC. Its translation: CASSYRSLSGANVLTF.

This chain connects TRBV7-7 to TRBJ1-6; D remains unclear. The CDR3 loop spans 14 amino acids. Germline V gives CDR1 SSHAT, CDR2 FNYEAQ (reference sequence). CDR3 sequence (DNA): TGTGCTGGTCCGGGTTTATCCTATAATTCACCCCTCCACTTT. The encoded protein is CAGPGLSYNSPLHF.

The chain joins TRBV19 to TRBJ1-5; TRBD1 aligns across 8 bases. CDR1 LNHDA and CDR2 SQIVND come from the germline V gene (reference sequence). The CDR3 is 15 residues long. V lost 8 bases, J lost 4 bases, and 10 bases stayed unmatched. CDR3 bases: TGTGCCAGTGCGCAGGACAGGGAGGGGAATCAGCCCCAGCATTTT. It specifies CASAQDREGNQPQHF.

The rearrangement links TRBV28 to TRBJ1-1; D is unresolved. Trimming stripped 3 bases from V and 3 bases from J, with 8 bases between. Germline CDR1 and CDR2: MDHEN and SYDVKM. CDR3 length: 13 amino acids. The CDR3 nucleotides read TGTGCCAGCAGTTTTTCGACTCACACTGAAGCTTTCTTT. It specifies CASSFSTHTEAFF.

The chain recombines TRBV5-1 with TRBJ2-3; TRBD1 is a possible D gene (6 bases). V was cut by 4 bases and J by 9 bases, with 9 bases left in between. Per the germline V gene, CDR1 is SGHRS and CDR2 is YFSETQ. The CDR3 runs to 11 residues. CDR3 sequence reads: CASSPGTTQYF. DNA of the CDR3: TGCGCCAGCAGCCCCGGGACAACGCAGTATTTT.

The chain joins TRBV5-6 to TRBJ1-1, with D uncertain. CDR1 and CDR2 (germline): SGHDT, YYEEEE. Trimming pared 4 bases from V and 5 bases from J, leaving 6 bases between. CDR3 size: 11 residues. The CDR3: CASSLETEAFF. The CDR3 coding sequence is TGTGCCAGCAGCCTAGAAACTGAAGCTTTCTTT.

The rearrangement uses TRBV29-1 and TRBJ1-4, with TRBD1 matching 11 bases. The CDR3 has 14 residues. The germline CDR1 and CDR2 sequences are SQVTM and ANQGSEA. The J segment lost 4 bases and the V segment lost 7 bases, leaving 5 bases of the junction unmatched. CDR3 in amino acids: CSAFGTGGNEKLFF. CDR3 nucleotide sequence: TGCAGCGCTTTTGGGACAGGGGGTAATGAAAAACTGTTTTTT.

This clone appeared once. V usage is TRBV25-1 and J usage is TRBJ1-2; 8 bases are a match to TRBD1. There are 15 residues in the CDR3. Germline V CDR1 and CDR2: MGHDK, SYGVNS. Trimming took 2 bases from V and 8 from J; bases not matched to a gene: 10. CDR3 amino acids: CASSEGDRMSEGYTF. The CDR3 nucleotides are TGTGCCAGCAGTGAAGGGGACAGGATGTCAGAGGGCTACACCTTC.

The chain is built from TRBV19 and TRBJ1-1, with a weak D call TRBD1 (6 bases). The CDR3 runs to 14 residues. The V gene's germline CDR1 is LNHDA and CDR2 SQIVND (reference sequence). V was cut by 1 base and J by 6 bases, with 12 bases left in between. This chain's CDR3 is CASSIVGAGSEAFF. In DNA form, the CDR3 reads TGTGCCAGTAGTATAGTGGGGGCCGGGTCTGAAGCTTTCTTT.

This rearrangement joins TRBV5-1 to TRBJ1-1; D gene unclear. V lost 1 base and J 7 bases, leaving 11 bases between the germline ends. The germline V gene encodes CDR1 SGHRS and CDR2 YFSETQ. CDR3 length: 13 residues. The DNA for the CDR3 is TGCGCCAGCAGCTTGAATGACATTGTTGAAGCTTTCTTT. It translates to CASSLNDIVEAFF.

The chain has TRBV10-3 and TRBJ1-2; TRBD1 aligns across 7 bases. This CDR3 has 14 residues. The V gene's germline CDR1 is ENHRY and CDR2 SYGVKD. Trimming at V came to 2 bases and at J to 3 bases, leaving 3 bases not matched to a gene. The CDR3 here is CAISEPGTDYGYTF. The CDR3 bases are TGTGCCATCAGTGAGCCGGGGACAGACTATGGCTACACCTTC.

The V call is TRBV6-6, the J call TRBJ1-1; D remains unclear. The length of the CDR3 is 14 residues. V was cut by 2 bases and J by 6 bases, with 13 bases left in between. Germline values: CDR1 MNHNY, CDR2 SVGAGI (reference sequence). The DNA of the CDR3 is TGTGCCAGCAGTTACAATTCGGGGAGGGCTGAAGCTTTCTTT. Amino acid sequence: CASSYNSGRAEAFF.

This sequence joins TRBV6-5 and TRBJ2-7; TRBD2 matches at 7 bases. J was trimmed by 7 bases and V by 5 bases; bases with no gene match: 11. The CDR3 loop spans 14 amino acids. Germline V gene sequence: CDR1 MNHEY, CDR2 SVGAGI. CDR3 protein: CASSLGLPGGEQYF. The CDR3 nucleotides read TGTGCCAGCAGTCTGGGACTACCAGGCGGAGAGCAGTACTTC.

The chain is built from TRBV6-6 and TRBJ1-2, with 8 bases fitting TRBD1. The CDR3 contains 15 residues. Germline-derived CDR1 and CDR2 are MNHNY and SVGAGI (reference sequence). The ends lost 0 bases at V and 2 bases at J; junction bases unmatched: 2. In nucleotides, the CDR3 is TGTGCCAGCAGTTACTCGACAGGGGTGAACTATGGCTACACCTTC. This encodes CASSYSTGVNYGYTF.

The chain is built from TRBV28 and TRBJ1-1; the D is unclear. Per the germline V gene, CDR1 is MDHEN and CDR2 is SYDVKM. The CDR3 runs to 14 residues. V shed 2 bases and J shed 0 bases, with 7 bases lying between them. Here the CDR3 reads CASSLDTVNTEAFF. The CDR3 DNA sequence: TGTGCCAGCAGTTTAGACACCGTGAACACTGAAGCTTTCTTT.